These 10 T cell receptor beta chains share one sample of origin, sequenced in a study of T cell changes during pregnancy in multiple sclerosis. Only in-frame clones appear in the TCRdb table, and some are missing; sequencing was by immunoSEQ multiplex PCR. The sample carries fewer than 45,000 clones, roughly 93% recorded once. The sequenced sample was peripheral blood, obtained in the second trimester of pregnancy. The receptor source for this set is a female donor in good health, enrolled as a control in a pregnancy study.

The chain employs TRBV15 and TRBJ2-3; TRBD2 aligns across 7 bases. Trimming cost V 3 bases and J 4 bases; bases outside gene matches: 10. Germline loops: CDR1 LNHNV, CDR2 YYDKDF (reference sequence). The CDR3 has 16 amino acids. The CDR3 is CATSSARGGGADTQYF. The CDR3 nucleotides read TGTGCCACCAGCAGCGCGAGGGGCGGGGGTGCAGATACGCAGTATTTT.

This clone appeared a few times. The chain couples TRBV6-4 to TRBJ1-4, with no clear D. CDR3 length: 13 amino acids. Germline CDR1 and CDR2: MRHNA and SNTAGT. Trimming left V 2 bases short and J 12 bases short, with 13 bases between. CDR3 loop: CASSDDQRVELFF. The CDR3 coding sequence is TGTGCCAGCAGTGACGACCAGCGGGTAGAACTGTTTTTT.

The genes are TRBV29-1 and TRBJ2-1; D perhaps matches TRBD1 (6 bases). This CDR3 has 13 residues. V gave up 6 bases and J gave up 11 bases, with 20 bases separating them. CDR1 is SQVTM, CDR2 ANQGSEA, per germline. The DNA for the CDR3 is TGCAGCGTCCACGAACCTCTCGGGACACAGCAGTTCTTC. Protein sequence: CSVHEPLGTQQFF.

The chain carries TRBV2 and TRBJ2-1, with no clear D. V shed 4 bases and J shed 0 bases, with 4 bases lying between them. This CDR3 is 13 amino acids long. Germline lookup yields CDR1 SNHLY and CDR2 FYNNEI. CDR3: CASSGNSYNEQFF. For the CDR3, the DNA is TGTGCCAGCAGTGGTAACTCCTACAATGAGCAGTTCTTC.

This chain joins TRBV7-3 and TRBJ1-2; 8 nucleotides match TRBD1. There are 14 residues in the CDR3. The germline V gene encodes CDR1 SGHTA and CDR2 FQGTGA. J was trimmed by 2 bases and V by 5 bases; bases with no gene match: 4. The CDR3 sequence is CASSPRTGNYGYTF. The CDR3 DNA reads TGTGCCAGCAGCCCAAGGACAGGGAACTATGGCTACACCTTC.

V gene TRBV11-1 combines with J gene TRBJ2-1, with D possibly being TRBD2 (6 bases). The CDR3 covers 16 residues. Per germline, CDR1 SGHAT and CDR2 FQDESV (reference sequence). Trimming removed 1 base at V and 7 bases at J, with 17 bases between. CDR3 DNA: TGTGCCAGCAGCTTAGATCAGGGACTTGGGGCAAATGAGCAGTTCTTC. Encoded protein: CASSLDQGLGANEQFF.

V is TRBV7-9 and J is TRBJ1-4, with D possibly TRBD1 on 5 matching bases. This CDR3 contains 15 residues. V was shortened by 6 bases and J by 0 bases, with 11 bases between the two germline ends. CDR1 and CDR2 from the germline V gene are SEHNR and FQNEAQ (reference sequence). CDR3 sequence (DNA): TGTGCCAGCAGTCCCGCAGGGACAACTAATGAAAAACTGTTTTTT. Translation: CASSPAGTTNEKLFF.

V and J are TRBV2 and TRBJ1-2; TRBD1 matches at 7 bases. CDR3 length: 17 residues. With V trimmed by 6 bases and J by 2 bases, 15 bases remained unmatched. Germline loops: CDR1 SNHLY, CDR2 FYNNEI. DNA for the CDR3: TGTGCCAGCAGCTACAGAGGGACAGCAACCAGGAACTATGGCTACACCTTC. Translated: CASSYRGTATRNYGYTF.

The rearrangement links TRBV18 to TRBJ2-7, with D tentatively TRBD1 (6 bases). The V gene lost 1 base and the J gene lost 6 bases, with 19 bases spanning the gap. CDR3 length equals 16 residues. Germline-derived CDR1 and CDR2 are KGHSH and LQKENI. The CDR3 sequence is CASSPLTGQVTFEQYF. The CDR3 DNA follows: TGTGCCAGCTCACCACTAACGGGACAAGTTACGTTCGAGCAGTACTTC.

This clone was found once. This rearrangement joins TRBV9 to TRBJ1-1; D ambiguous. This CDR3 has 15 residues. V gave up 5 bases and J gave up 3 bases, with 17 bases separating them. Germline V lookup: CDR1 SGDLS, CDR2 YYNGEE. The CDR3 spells CASSILGSGDTEAFF. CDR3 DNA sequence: TGTGCCAGCAGTATTCTCGGGAGTGGGGACACTGAAGCTTTCTTT.